The 19 T cell receptor beta chains listed next were all sequenced from one sample in a study of Graves' ophthalmopathy and Graves' hyperthyroidism. Amplification of TCR beta CDR3 regions used RNA transcripts. HTBI primers primed a first-round RT-PCR, and a second-round multiplex PCR followed. TCRdb analysed the multiplex PCR reads with MiXCR anew, one entry per CDR3 protein. The sample yields more than 300,000 distinct CDR3 sequences, roughly 15% seen once. Material for sequencing was peripheral blood. These receptors all come from a woman in her late teens or twenties with stable Graves' hyperthyroidism.

Concerning this clonotype: Because the CDR3 is missing its conserved closing phenylalanine or tryptophan, this is likely a read error. The limits of the CDR3 on the DNA are not certain, so only TCRdb's listed CDR3 is given. This chain joins TRBV2 and TRBJ2-7; the table's D call, TRBD1, was not checked against the DNA. From germline, CDR1 is SNHLY and CDR2 FYNNEI. The CDR3 totals 11 residues, both ends included. The CDR3 sequence is CASSQKGGSKL.

This clonotype was detected ten times or more. Being one base from a much bigger clone, this may be a read error. The CDR3 here is CASSLGGLAEETQYF. The CDR3 DNA sequence: TGTGCCAGCAGTTTGGGAGGACTAGCGGAAGAGACCCAGTACTTC. This rearrangement joins TRBV12-3 or TRBV12-4 to TRBJ2-5, with 10 nucleotides matching TRBD2. Trimming cost V 3 bases and J 3 bases; bases outside gene matches: 4. This CDR3 is built from 15 residues.

Many counts were recorded for this clonotype. The chain is built from TRBV12-3 or TRBV12-4 and TRBJ1-1; D is undetermined. This CDR3 spans 15 amino acids. The germline V and J ends were trimmed by 2 bases and 0 bases, with 10 bases remaining between them. The CDR3 loop is CASSLPQFMNTEAFF. DNA for the CDR3: TGTGCCAGCAGTTTACCTCAGTTTATGAACACTGAAGCTTTCTTT.

With respect to this clonotype: With a much larger clone just one base away, this may be a read error. The chain recombines TRBV19 with TRBJ1-2; 8 nucleotides match TRBD1. Losses at the gene ends were 7 bases for V and 0 bases for J; bases not matched to a gene: 7. In germline, CDR1 is LNHDA, CDR2 SQIVND (reference sequence). The CDR3 has 15 amino acids. DNA for the CDR3: TGTGCCAGTACTGTACAGGGGGGGTCTAACTATGGCTACACCTTC. Translating gives CASTVQGGSNYGYTF. Full variable domain (remainder filled in from reference TRBV19 and TRBJ1-2): DGGITQSPKYLFRKEGQNVTLSCEQNLNHDAMYWYRQDPGQGLRLIYYSQIVNDFQKGDIAEGYSVSREKKESFPLTVTSAQKNPTAFYLCASTVQGGSNYGYTFGSGTRLTVV.

In its sample, this clonotype was seen many times. The genes are TRBV14 and TRBJ1-6; TRBD1 matches 9 bases. V lost 2 bases, J lost 7 bases, and 3 bases stayed unmatched. Germline V gene sequence: CDR1 SGHDN, CDR2 FVKESK. The length of the CDR3 is 15 residues. The CDR3 DNA is TGTGCCAGCAGCCAAACAGGGGGCTCGAATTCACCCCTCCACTTT. Amino acids: CASSQTGGSNSPLHF.

In regard to this clonotype: The junction does not match germline at one end; this may be a read error. The chain recombines TRBV10-3 with TRBJ1-5; no reliable D call. Germline V CDR1 and CDR2: ENHRY, SYGVKD. This CDR3 is built from 15 residues. The CDR3: CAISEFVVTNQPQLF. The CDR3 DNA reads TGTGCCATCAGTGAGTTTGTGGTCACCAATCAGCCCCAGCTTTTT.

This clonotype appeared many times. V usage is TRBV12-3 or TRBV12-4 and J usage is TRBJ1-5; D is possibly TRBD1 (5 bases). The CDR3 is made up of 13 amino acids. V shed 7 bases and J shed 3 bases, with 10 bases lying between them. The DNA for the CDR3 is TGTGCCAGCAATTGGGGGTCCAATCAGCCCCAGCATTTT. Protein sequence: CASNWGSNQPQHF.

This clonotype was seen a handful of times. V is TRBV11-2 and J is TRBJ2-7, with D unclear. In germline, CDR1 is SGHAT, CDR2 FQNNGV. V dropped 4 bases and J dropped 3 bases, with 10 bases sitting between them. The CDR3 sequence is 13 residues long. The chain's CDR3 is CASSSLRNYEQYF. For the CDR3, the DNA is TGTGCCAGCAGCTCGCTGAGGAACTACGAGCAGTACTTC.

This clonotype was counted only a few times. This sequence joins TRBV27 and TRBJ2-5; 7 bases agree with TRBD2. The germline gives CDR1 MNHEY, CDR2 SMNVEV (reference sequence). V trimming: 1 base; J trimming: 2 bases; junction bases outside the gene matches: 4. This CDR3 is built from 15 residues. CDR3 region: CASSLYGRAQETQYF. The DNA of the CDR3 is TGTGCCAGCAGTTTATATGGGAGGGCGCAAGAGACCCAGTACTTC.

This clonotype has ten or more counts. The rearrangement joins TRBV27 to TRBJ1-5; TRBD1 agrees at 9 bases. Germline V CDR1 and CDR2: MNHEY, SMNVEV (reference sequence). There are 16 residues in the CDR3. V shed 5 bases, J shed 7 bases, and the junction held 12 bases outside the gene matches. In DNA, the CDR3 is TGTGCCAGCAGTCTTAACGCCGGGGACAGGGAACAGCCCCAGCATTTT. It encodes CASSLNAGDREQPQHF.

This clonotype was picked up a small number of times. The gene calls are TRBV7-2 and TRBJ1-1, with D possibly being TRBD1 (5 bases). V was pared by 3 bases and J by 5 bases, with 19 bases between. The length of the CDR3 is 16 residues. CDR1 and CDR2 (germline): SGHTA, FQGNSA. CDR3 amino acids: CASSLREFSGVTEAFF. The CDR3 nucleotides read TGTGCCAGCAGCTTGCGGGAGTTTTCGGGGGTAACTGAAGCTTTCTTT.

This clonotype has ten or more counts. The chain carries TRBV29-1 and TRBJ2-2; the D gene is possibly TRBD2 (6 bases). This CDR3 region has 14 residues. The germline CDR1 and CDR2 sequences are SQVTM and ANQGSEA. V was shortened by 3 bases and J by 4 bases, with 12 bases between the two germline ends. This CDR3 is CSVDLGGVTGELFF. CDR3 sequence (DNA): TGCAGCGTTGACTTGGGAGGAGTCACCGGGGAGCTGTTTTTT.

This clonotype was counted between two and nine times. The chain carries TRBV28 and TRBJ1-2; D remains unclear. The CDR3 covers 14 residues. Germline-derived CDR1 and CDR2 are MDHEN and SYDVKM. V dropped 3 bases and J dropped 5 bases, with 13 bases sitting between them. CDR3 sequence (DNA): TGTGCCAGCAGTTTCCGAGACCCCCGGTATGGCTACACCTTC. Its translation: CASSFRDPRYGYTF.

This clonotype was counted at least ten times. The rearrangement links TRBV27 to TRBJ1-6, with D maybe TRBD1 (6 bases). The length of the CDR3 is 16 residues. The germline gives CDR1 MNHEY, CDR2 SMNVEV (reference sequence). The V and J ends lost 3 bases and 2 bases respectively, with 11 bases between them. The CDR3 here is CASSFGGLTYNSPLHF. The CDR3 region has the DNA TGTGCCAGCAGTTTCGGGGGGCTCACCTATAATTCACCCCTCCACTTT.

In this sample, this clonotype turned up a few times. The chain carries TRBV12-3 or TRBV12-4 and TRBJ2-7, with D perhaps assigned TRBD1 or TRBD2 (5 bases each). This CDR3 spans 13 amino acids. V was clipped by 6 bases and J by 2 bases, with 11 bases between them. CDR3 in amino acids: CASSWGPTYEQYF. DNA for the CDR3: TGTGCCAGCAGCTGGGGACCTACCTACGAGCAGTACTTC.

This clonotype was counted at least ten times. V gene TRBV19 combines with J gene TRBJ1-2, with a weak D call TRBD1 (5 bases). The length of the CDR3 is 13 residues. V was shortened by 4 bases and J by 2 bases, with 8 bases between the two germline ends. CDR1 LNHDA and CDR2 SQIVND come from the germline V gene (reference sequence). The chain's CDR3 is CASSTRGNYGYTF. CDR3 DNA: TGTGCCAGTAGTACCCGGGGGAACTATGGCTACACCTTC.

In its sample, this clonotype was seen a few times. The J gene is TRBJ2-5, the V gene TRBV7-9; a weak D match, TRBD1 (5 bases). This CDR3 has 15 amino acids. Germline V gives CDR1 SEHNR, CDR2 FQNEAQ (reference sequence). V lost 5 bases to trimming and J lost 3 bases, with 16 bases between them. CDR3 DNA sequence: TGTGCCAGCAGCCTTAATCCCCCCAGGGAAGAGACCCAGTACTTC. Translating gives CASSLNPPREETQYF.

Only a few counts were recorded for this clonotype. The gene calls are TRBV19 and TRBJ2-5, with 7 bases lining up with TRBD1. V gave up 3 bases and J gave up 1 base; unmatched junction bases: 2. The CDR3 is made up of 14 amino acids. CDR1 and CDR2 (germline): LNHDA, SQIVND (reference sequence). CDR3 region: CASSIRGRQETQYF. The CDR3 coding sequence is TGTGCCAGTAGTATTAGGGGGCGCCAAGAGACCCAGTACTTC.

This chain joins TRBV20-1 and TRBJ2-7; D is uncertain. Per germline, CDR1 DFQATT and CDR2 SNEGSKA (reference sequence). The CDR3 sequence is 13 residues long. V lost 2 bases, J lost 2 bases, and 10 bases lay in between. The CDR3 region has the DNA TGCAGTGCTAGAAGGGTCGGCGCCTACGAGCAGTACTTC. As protein: CSARRVGAYEQYF.